Listed here are 23 T cell receptor beta chains from one sample, sequenced in a study of beta chain features in type 1 diabetes. Broader study findings: People with Type 1 diabetes carried modestly yet significantly shorter TCRB CDR3s in all four CD4+ subsets.

Sequenced material consisted of expressed TCRB transcripts (all of the isolated RNA was reverse transcribed). Some clones are missing from TCRdb's copy, which holds only in-frame ones; the method was immunoSEQ multiplex PCR. The sample lists some 640,000 clones; over 13% were seen once. Antigens for these TCRs are unknown. The sample taken for sequencing was naive CD4+ T cells from blood. All receptors come from a man aged 18 to 29 with type 1 diabetes.

The V and J genes are TRBV2 and TRBJ1-1, with D perhaps TRBD1 (6 bases). The CDR3 sequence is 14 residues long. Germline CDR1 SNHLY, CDR2 FYNNEI. V lost 5 bases and J 1 base, leaving 11 bases between the germline ends. CDR3 loop: CASSTRQANTEAFF. The CDR3 DNA sequence: TGTGCCAGCAGTACCCGACAGGCGAACACTGAAGCTTTCTTT.

This chain uses TRBV19 with TRBJ2-3; D is unresolved. Germline CDR1 LNHDA, CDR2 SQIVND (reference sequence). Trimming took off 11 bases at V and 5 bases at J, with 11 bases between the two ends. This CDR3 is 11 amino acids long. The CDR3 sequence is CARPGGDTQYF. CDR3 nucleotide sequence: TGTGCCCGGCCGGGTGGAGATACGCAGTATTTT. Drawing the rest from reference TRBV19 and TRBJ2-3, the complete variable domain is DGGITQSPKYLFRKEGQNVTLSCEQNLNHDAMYWYRQDPGQGLRLIYYSQIVNDFQKGDIAEGYSVSREKKESFPLTVTSAQKNPTAFYLCARPGGDTQYFGPGTRLTVL.

This chain links TRBV6-1 with TRBJ1-2; no definite D call. The CDR3 length is 14 residues. The germline gives CDR1 MNHNS, CDR2 SASEGT. V dropped 7 bases and J dropped 4 bases, with 16 bases sitting between them. The CDR3 region is CASTEPVGIYGYTF. CDR3 bases: TGTGCCAGCACCGAACCGGTAGGGATCTATGGCTACACCTTC.

The rearrangement links TRBV7-9 to TRBJ2-1, with D maybe TRBD2 (6 bases). Germline V gene data show CDR1 as SEHNR and CDR2 as FQNEAQ (reference sequence). The CDR3 is 16 amino acids. The germline V and J ends were trimmed by 4 bases and 7 bases, with 20 bases remaining between them. The CDR3 sequence: CASSYPQGTLQNEQFF. The CDR3, as DNA: TGTGCCAGCAGCTACCCTCAAGGGACTCTCCAAAATGAGCAGTTCTTC.

This clone was seen a handful of times. This chain links TRBV5-1 with TRBJ2-2; D might be TRBD2 (6 bases). CDR1 SGHRS and CDR2 YFSETQ come from the germline V gene. The CDR3 spans 14 residues. V shed 4 bases and J shed 4 bases, with 11 bases lying between them. The CDR3 DNA follows: TGCGCCAGCAGCCCTTTGGGAGGCACCGGGGAGCTGTTTTTT. It is translated as CASSPLGGTGELFF.

Turning to this clone: Other DNA sequences in the sample encode the same CDR3. This chain connects TRBV5-1 to TRBJ2-5, with D maybe TRBD2 (5 bases). This CDR3 has 13 amino acids. Germline V gene data show CDR1 as SGHRS and CDR2 as YFSETQ. Trimming removed 4 bases from V and 0 bases from J, with 7 bases in between. The CDR3, as DNA: TGCGCCAGCAGCCTGGACTACCAAGAGACCCAGTACTTC. Its protein product is CASSLDYQETQYF.

This clone was counted once. V and J are TRBV18 and TRBJ2-3, with D tentatively TRBD1 (6 bases). The germline V gene encodes CDR1 KGHSH and CDR2 LQKENI. CDR3 length: 18 amino acids. With 1 base removed from V and 0 bases from J, the gap between germline ends came to 17 bases. The CDR3 region is CASSPRVDSSSSTDTQYF. In nucleotides, the CDR3 is TGTGCCAGCTCACCACGAGTGGACAGCTCATCTAGCACAGATACGCAGTATTTT.

This clone was detected a few times. The rearrangement uses TRBV4-3 and TRBJ2-2; 11 nucleotides align to TRBD2. Germline V gene sequence: CDR1 LGHNA, CDR2 YSLEER. The CDR3 has 16 residues. The junction had 6 bases not matched to a gene; V was cut back by 3 bases and J by 6 bases. The CDR3 reads CASSQSLAGGAGELFF. The DNA for the CDR3 is TGCGCCAGCAGCCAGTCTCTAGCGGGGGGAGCCGGGGAGCTGTTTTTT.

This clone has only a few counts. The V gene is TRBV7-9, the J gene TRBJ2-7; D ambiguous. CDR3 length equals 15 residues. V was pared by 0 bases and J by 0 bases, with 9 bases between. From germline, CDR1 is SEHNR and CDR2 FQNEAQ (reference sequence). CDR3 amino acids: CASSLAGGYSYEQYF. Here the CDR3 DNA reads TGTGCCAGCAGCTTAGCGGGCGGCTACTCCTACGAGCAGTACTTC.

The chain is built from TRBV7-9 and TRBJ1-1, with D tentatively TRBD1 (6 bases). This CDR3 has 14 amino acids. Trimming pared 5 bases from V and 6 bases from J, leaving 16 bases between. CDR1 is SEHNR and CDR2 is FQNEAQ in the germline V gene (reference sequence). This CDR3 is CASSLAPGHSEAFF. In DNA form, the CDR3 reads TGTGCCAGCAGCCTCGCACCGGGACATTCTGAAGCTTTCTTT.

The gene calls are TRBV6-5 and TRBJ1-2; D ambiguous. The CDR3 extends over 14 amino acids. Germline V lookup: CDR1 MNHEY, CDR2 SVGAGI. Trimming cost V 4 bases and J 7 bases, with 16 bases left between them. CDR3 sequence: CASSSPGQSGGYTF. The CDR3 DNA is TGTGCCAGCAGTTCCCCCGGCCAGTCCGGTGGCTACACCTTC.

The gene calls are TRBV30 and TRBJ1-3; 7 nucleotides match TRBD1. With 4 bases clipped from V and 0 bases from J, the junction kept 3 bases outside the gene matches. CDR1 is GTSNPN, CDR2 SVGIG, per germline (reference sequence). The CDR3 consists of 14 residues. CDR3 coding DNA: TGTGCCTGGACTAGACAGGGCTCTGGAAACACCATATATTTT. It translates to CAWTRQGSGNTIYF.

The chain has TRBV21-1 and TRBJ2-3; the DNA was not used to check the table's D call, TRBD2. TRBV21-1 corresponds to a pseudogene. This CDR3 spans 10 amino acids. The CDR3 here is CASSPDTQYF. The CDR3 DNA reads as TGTGCCAGCAGCCCGGATACGCAGTATTTT.

With regard to this clone: The same CDR3 is also encoded by other DNA sequences in this sample. The V gene is TRBV6-5, the J gene TRBJ2-7, with 7 bases matching TRBD2. Trimming removed 0 bases from V and 2 bases from J; junction bases left unmatched: 1. This CDR3 spans 14 amino acids. Germline V gives CDR1 MNHEY, CDR2 SVGAGI. CDR3 sequence reads: CASSYSRGAYEQYF. As DNA, the CDR3 is TGTGCCAGCAGTTACTCCCGGGGGGCCTACGAGCAGTACTTC.

The chain combines TRBV6-5 with TRBJ2-7, with D possibly being TRBD1 (7 bases). V lost 6 bases and J 3 bases, leaving 15 bases between the germline ends. The CDR3 is made up of 14 amino acids. Germline V gene sequence: CDR1 MNHEY, CDR2 SVGAGI. CDR3 loop: CASSRQGGGYEQYF. The CDR3 DNA follows: TGTGCCAGCAGCCGACAGGGAGGAGGCTACGAGCAGTACTTC.

The chain is built from TRBV7-2 and TRBJ2-7; D may match TRBD1 or TRBD2 (5 bases each). The V gene's germline CDR1 is SGHTA and CDR2 FQGNSA. Trimming left V 4 bases short and J 0 bases short, with 16 bases between. The CDR3 is 16 residues long. The DNA of the CDR3 is TGTGCCAGCAGCTCCCAGACCGGGACGGCCTCCTACGAGCAGTACTTC. Its translation: CASSSQTGTASYEQYF.

The rearrangement joins TRBV13 to TRBJ1-1, with 10 bases that match TRBD1. The CDR3 consists of 17 residues. Germline V gene lookup returns CDR1 PRHDT and CDR2 FYEKMQ (reference sequence). J was trimmed by 4 bases and V by 5 bases; bases with no gene match: 13. The CDR3 reads CASSPGTGVAPLTEAFF. Here the CDR3 DNA reads TGTGCCAGCAGCCCCGGGACAGGGGTCGCCCCGCTCACTGAAGCTTTCTTT.

V is TRBV30 and J is TRBJ1-6; D unresolved. This CDR3 spans 14 amino acids. Germline loops: CDR1 GTSNPN, CDR2 SVGIG (reference sequence). V dropped 0 bases and J dropped 10 bases, with 13 bases sitting between them. CDR3 sequence (DNA): TGTGCCTGGAGTGTGGTCCCGCAGAGGTCACCCCTCCACTTT. Amino acids: CAWSVVPQRSPLHF.

This clone was seen only a few times. This sequence joins TRBV18 and TRBJ2-1; D call uncertain. Per the germline V gene, CDR1 is KGHSH and CDR2 is LQKENI. The germline V and J ends were trimmed by 0 bases and 5 bases, with 11 bases remaining between them. The CDR3 totals 15 residues. The CDR3: CASSPPRTLNNEQFF. The CDR3 DNA is TGTGCCAGCTCACCACCCAGGACCCTCAACAATGAGCAGTTCTTC.

The genes are TRBV5-1 and TRBJ2-7, with D perhaps matching TRBD2 (5 bases). Germline loops: CDR1 SGHRS, CDR2 YFSETQ. V was trimmed by 1 base and J by 0 bases, leaving 11 bases between them. The CDR3 spans 15 residues. The CDR3 is CASSLWISGSYEQYF. The CDR3, as DNA: TGCGCCAGCAGCTTGTGGATAAGCGGCTCCTACGAGCAGTACTTC.

This clone was seen more than once but under ten times. This same CDR3 is encoded by further DNA sequences in the sample. The chain links TRBV29-1 to TRBJ1-1, with D hard to call. This CDR3 has 10 amino acids. Trimming shortened V by 4 bases and J by 4 bases, and 4 bases separated the two germline ends. Germline V gene data show CDR1 as SQVTM and CDR2 as ANQGSEA. CDR3: CSVVGTEAFF. CDR3 nucleotide sequence: TGCAGCGTTGTAGGCACTGAAGCTTTCTTT.

This clone was detected only a few times. This rearrangement joins TRBV5-6 to TRBJ2-2; maybe TRBD2 (6 bases). Germline V gene data show CDR1 as SGHDT and CDR2 as YYEEEE. CDR3 length: 16 residues. V was cut by 5 bases and J by 6 bases, with 20 bases left in between. The CDR3 sequence is CASSPRVAAFPGELFF. The CDR3 nucleotides are TGTGCCAGCAGTCCTCGGGTAGCGGCATTCCCCGGGGAGCTGTTTTTT.

This clone has just a few counts. The chain links TRBV4-1 to TRBJ1-6; D not certain. V lost 1 base, J lost 7 bases, and 11 bases lay in between. Germline V gene lookup returns CDR1 MGHRA and CDR2 YSYEKL. The CDR3 contains 15 residues. CDR3 bases: TGCGCCAGCAGCCAAGTGTCTACAGAGAATTCACCCCTCCACTTT. Residues: CASSQVSTENSPLHF.